Below are 18 T cell receptor beta chains sequenced from a single sample in a study of OX40 agonist ivuxolimab in advanced cancers. The data were produced by immunoSEQ multiplex PCR, yet TCRdb's version contains in-frame clones alone and is incomplete. The sample holds approximately 5,500 clones; approximately 64% are singletons and the top ten take around 42%. This sample comprised CD4+ or CD8+ T cells sorted from blood, obtained in a trial of the OX40 agonist ivuxolimab. The receptor set was obtained from an adult with an advanced solid tumor such as melanoma, head and neck, liver or kidney cancer.

The CDR3 protein is CSVVEWPGEFF. The CDR3 DNA reads as TGCAGCGTTGTTGAGTGGCCCGGGGAGTTCTTC. The V gene is TRBV29-1, the J gene TRBJ2-1; a possible D gene is TRBD2 (5 bases). V was cut by 4 bases and J by 14 bases, with 15 bases left in between. CDR1 and CDR2 (germline): SQVTM, ANQGSEA. This CDR3 comprises 11 residues.

This chain joins TRBV11-2 and TRBJ2-7; D is perhaps TRBD2 (7 bases). This CDR3 contains 13 residues. V was shortened by 6 bases and J by 1 base, with 10 bases between the two germline ends. Per germline, CDR1 SGHAT and CDR2 FQNNGV. The DNA for the CDR3 is TGTGCCAGCAGAGCGGGACAATCCTACGAGCAGTACTTC. Encoded protein: CASRAGQSYEQYF. Looking up the rest from reference TRBV11-2 and TRBJ2-7 gives the full variable domain: EAGVAQSPRYKIIEKRQSVAFWCNPISGHATLYWYQQILGQGPKLLIQFQNNGVVDDSQLPKDRFSAERLKGVDSTLKIQPAKLEDSAVYLCASRAGQSYEQYFGPGTRLTVT.

This sequence joins TRBV7-2 and TRBJ1-2, with a tentative D call TRBD1 (6 bases). V was trimmed by 5 bases and J by 13 bases, leaving 20 bases between them. Per the germline V gene, CDR1 is SGHTA and CDR2 is FQGNSA. CDR3 length: 13 residues. The CDR3, as DNA: TGTGCCAGCAGCCTGGGGGGGCCGGAGCTGGGCACCTTC. This sequence encodes CASSLGGPELGTF.

The V and J genes are TRBV19 and TRBJ1-1; maybe TRBD1 (5 bases). CDR3 length: 14 amino acids. Trimming stripped 3 bases from V and 6 bases from J, with 14 bases between. Germline V gives CDR1 LNHDA, CDR2 SQIVND (reference sequence). Written as DNA, the CDR3 is TGTGCCAGTAGTATTATGGGCATGGGGCCTGAAGCTTTCTTT. As protein: CASSIMGMGPEAFF.

This clone appeared a few times. V is TRBV5-6 and J is TRBJ1-1; tentative D call: TRBD1 (5 bases). Looked up from germline, CDR1 is SGHDT and CDR2 is YYEEEE. Trimming took off 0 bases at V and 5 bases at J, with 8 bases between the two ends. This CDR3 is 13 amino acids long. The CDR3: CASSLVRGTEAFF. CDR3 in DNA: TGTGCCAGCAGCTTGGTGAGGGGAACTGAAGCTTTCTTT.

This clone was recorded a few times. The V gene is TRBV4-1, the J gene TRBJ1-1; no clear D. Germline values: CDR1 MGHRA, CDR2 YSYEKL. The length of the CDR3 is 13 residues. V lost 1 base, J lost 5 bases, and 8 bases lay in between. CDR3 amino acids: CASSQGVGTEAFF. The CDR3, as DNA: TGCGCCAGCAGCCAAGGTGTAGGGACTGAAGCTTTCTTT.

This chain joins TRBV14 and TRBJ2-1; D unclear. Germline-derived CDR1 and CDR2 are SGHDN and FVKESK. The CDR3 runs to 17 residues. V gave up 5 bases and J gave up 0 bases, with 17 bases separating them. The DNA for the CDR3 is TGTGCCAGCAGCGCAATCGAAGTGTCAACCTCCTACAATGAGCAGTTCTTC. Encoded protein: CASSAIEVSTSYNEQFF.

V is TRBV11-2 and J is TRBJ2-3; 8 nucleotides line up with TRBD2. V was clipped by 5 bases and J by 0 bases; unmatched bases: 4. The CDR3 is 15 residues long. CDR1 is SGHAT and CDR2 is FQNNGV in the germline V gene. CDR3 sequence (DNA): TGTGCCAGCAGCACCGGGACTAGAAGCACAGATACGCAGTATTTT. This codes for CASSTGTRSTDTQYF. The full variable domain, completed using reference TRBV11-2 and TRBJ2-3, is EAGVAQSPRYKIIEKRQSVAFWCNPISGHATLYWYQQILGQGPKLLIQFQNNGVVDDSQLPKDRFSAERLKGVDSTLKIQPAKLEDSAVYLCASSTGTRSTDTQYFGPGTRLTVL.

This rearrangement joins TRBV7-8 to TRBJ2-5, with 9 bases fitting TRBD2. CDR3 length: 15 residues. CDR1 SGHVS and CDR2 FQNEAQ come from the germline V gene. Unmatched junction bases numbered 5, after V lost 4 bases and J lost 2 bases. For the CDR3, the DNA is TGTGCCAGCAGCTCAGCGGGAGGAAAACAAGAGACCCAGTACTTC. Protein: CASSSAGGKQETQYF.

The V and J genes are TRBV4-1 and TRBJ2-7; 10 bases agree with TRBD1. The CDR3 has 15 residues. V was pared by 2 bases and J by 3 bases, with 4 bases of the junction left unmatched. Germline V CDR1 and CDR2: MGHRA, YSYEKL. DNA of the CDR3: TGCGCCAGCAGCCAACAGACAGGGGGCGGCTACGAGCAGTACTTC. Translation: CASSQQTGGGYEQYF.

This clone was detected once. The chain links TRBV29-1 to TRBJ2-1; 7 bases agree with TRBD1. This CDR3 region has 12 residues. V was clipped by 4 bases and J by 6 bases; unmatched bases: 3. The V gene's germline CDR1 is SQVTM and CDR2 ANQGSEA. The CDR3: CSVVRGRNEQFF. CDR3 coding DNA: TGCAGCGTTGTAAGGGGGCGCAATGAGCAGTTCTTC.

The chain joins TRBV7-9 to TRBJ2-1, with D possibly matching TRBD2 (5 bases). V lost 0 bases, J lost 10 bases, and 13 bases lay in between. This CDR3 has 14 residues. Germline CDR1 is SEHNR and CDR2 is FQNEAQ (reference sequence). CDR3 protein: CASSLAGVPSEQFF. Here the CDR3 DNA reads TGTGCCAGCAGCTTAGCGGGAGTACCGTCGGAGCAGTTCTTC.

The rearrangement links TRBV27 to TRBJ1-1; tentative D call: TRBD1 (5 bases). The CDR3 is made up of 12 amino acids. V lost 8 bases to trimming and J lost 0 bases, with 7 bases between them. Germline V gene lookup returns CDR1 MNHEY and CDR2 SMNVEV (reference sequence). CDR3 DNA sequence: TGTGCCAGCGGGACCCTGAACACTGAAGCTTTCTTT. Its protein product is CASGTLNTEAFF.

V is TRBV11-2 and J is TRBJ2-7, with a possible D match to TRBD2 (5 bases). V was shortened by 8 bases and J by 0 bases, with 11 bases between the two germline ends. Germline assignment: CDR1 SGHAT and CDR2 FQNNGV. The CDR3 extends over 13 amino acids. The DNA of the CDR3 is TGTGCCAGCGCGTCCACTAGCTCCTACGAGCAGTACTTC. This codes for CASASTSSYEQYF.

V usage is TRBV11-2 and J usage is TRBJ2-2; the match to TRBD1 covers 11 bases. The CDR3 is made up of 15 amino acids. With 4 bases clipped from V and 6 bases from J, the junction kept 4 bases outside the gene matches. Germline V lookup: CDR1 SGHAT, CDR2 FQNNGV. The CDR3 nucleotides are TGTGCCAGCAGCTGGACAGGGGGCTTCGCCGGGGAGCTGTTTTTT. It encodes CASSWTGGFAGELFF.

This clone showed up just a few times. J is TRBJ1-4 and V is TRBV7-9; D possibly corresponds to TRBD1 (6 bases). In germline, CDR1 is SEHNR, CDR2 FQNEAQ (reference sequence). Trimming pared 1 base from V and 6 bases from J, leaving 9 bases between. This CDR3 comprises 14 residues. CDR3 nucleotide sequence: TGTGCCAGCAGCTTAGTTGGACAGCATGAAAAACTGTTTTTT. Its protein is CASSLVGQHEKLFF.

In its sample, this clone was seen a few times. The CDR3 carries no conserved terminal phenylalanine or tryptophan, so it likely arises from a read error. No DNA is shown, since the ends of the CDR3 on it are uncertain; the CDR3 is the one TCRdb lists. This chain joins TRBV7-9 and TRBJ2-7; TRBD2, the table's D call, was not compared with the DNA. Per germline, CDR1 SEHNR and CDR2 FQNEAQ (reference sequence). Counting both end residues, the CDR3 totals 11 amino acids. CDR3 region: CASSSGLARTL.

The chain employs TRBV11-3 and TRBJ2-1, with a tentative D call TRBD2 (6 bases). This CDR3 region has 16 residues. The V and J ends lost 1 base and 4 bases respectively, with 14 bases between them. The V gene's germline CDR1 is SGHNT and CDR2 YENEEA. CDR3 sequence reads: CASSLGAGRLYNEQFF. CDR3 nucleotide sequence: TGTGCCAGCAGCTTAGGGGCCGGGAGACTTTACAATGAGCAGTTCTTC.